This T cell receptor beta chain was sequenced for a study of blood T cell repertoires in COVID-19. Background on the study: Samples representing acute and convalescent COVID-19 were sourced from the United States, Italy and Spain. Sample material is recorded as cDNA or gDNA derived from T cells, B-cell-depleted T cells, or PBMCs.

V was pared by 5 bases and J by 7 bases, with 21 bases between. Germline V gene data show CDR1 as SGHVS and CDR2 as FNYEAQ. This CDR3 has 15 amino acids. This clone occurred once. Per the original methods: Amplifying reference gene primers gave estimates of nucleated cell counts. Assay: immunoSEQ multiplex PCR; the TCRdb copy retains only in-frame clones and omits some. The V and J calls and the clone size are those of that table, but D and trimming were determined from the DNA. Of a few hundred thousand clones in the sample, approximately 86% are singletons; the top ten hold around 3.1%. The clonotype originates from a man aged 55 to 70 with acute or convalescent COVID-19. The gene calls are TRBV7-6 and TRBJ2-7; D is perhaps TRBD1 (8 bases). Source material: peripheral blood. The CDR3 spells CASSPGRQGALEQYF. The CDR3 coding sequence is TGTGCCAGCAGCCCCGGGAGGCAGGGGGCGTTAGAGCAGTACTTC.